A selection of T cell receptor beta chains follows, all from one sample in a study of T-cell memory formation after mild COVID-19. TCRdb itself ran the 5' RACE reads through MiXCR, one entry per CDR3 protein. The sample holds about 130,000 distinct CDR3 sequences; 16% are singletons and the top ten take about 15%. The sample taken for sequencing was PBMCs or a T cell subset sorted from them (not recorded which). Receptor source: an adult woman who had mild COVID-19 (a few samples of this study predate the infection). Cell type and time point are not known. The CDR3 runs from the conserved cysteine through the conserved F or W. The D gene is left open where the match is weak. Clone size, where shown, is once, few, many, or a class for clones that have expanded.

-	TRBV7-9	-	TRBJ1-1	TGTGCCAGCAGCTTCAGGGATATGAACACTGAAGCTTTCTTT	CASSFRDMNTEAFF
few	TRBV6-2/TRBV6-3	TRBD1	TRBJ1-5	TGTGCCAGCAGTTACCGACAGGGGTATCAGCCCCAGCATTTT	CASSYRQGYQPQHF
-	TRBV7-3	-	TRBJ2-3	TGTGCCAGCAGCGCCGGCCCCGCGCAGTACGCGCAGTATTTT	CASSAGPAQYAQYF
-	TRBV13	TRBD2	TRBJ2-7	TGTGCCAGCAGCTCCCGGGACTACTCCTACGAGCAGTACTTC	CASSSRDYSYEQYF
few	TRBV14	-	TRBJ2-5	TGTGCCAGCAGTCGAGGGGGAGTTTCCCAAGAGACCCAGTACTTC	CASSRGGVSQETQYF
many	TRBV6-5	-	TRBJ2-1	TGTGCCAGCAGTTACTCTCTAGCGAGCTCCTACAATGAGCAGTTCTTC	CASSYSLASSYNEQFF
-	TRBV5-1	-	TRBJ2-7	TGCGCCAGCAGCTTGCAGGGCCGCGAGCAGTACTTC	CASSLQGREQYF
-	TRBV20-1	-	TRBJ1-6	TGCAGTGCGACCAGGGCCCGGAGCTCCTATAATTCACCCCTCCACTTT	CSATRARSSYNSPLHF
-	TRBV29-1	-	TRBJ2-5	TGCAGCGTCCTAGTGCGGGAGACCCAGTACTTC	CSVLVRETQYF
many	TRBV7-8	TRBD2	TRBJ2-1	TGTGCCAGCAGCTCGGAGCGGGAGGGCCCCTACAATGAGCAGTTCTTC	CASSSEREGPYNEQFF
few	TRBV4-1	-	TRBJ1-2	TGCGCCAGCAGCCAAGACCAAGAGGGGACTCGCGACTACTATGGCTACACCTTC	CASSQDQEGTRDYYGYTF
many	TRBV7-8	-	TRBJ1-2	TGTGCCAGCAGTCCTACAGGGCAAAACTATGGCTACACCTTC	CASSPTGQNYGYTF
few	TRBV11-3	TRBD2	TRBJ2-1	TGTGCCAGCAGCTCCTATGTGGTTAGCGGGGGCTACAATGAGCAGTTCTTC	CASSSYVVSGGYNEQFF
few	TRBV29-1	TRBD1	TRBJ2-1	TGCAGCGTTGAACCGCTCGACAGGGGGCTAAATGAGCAGTTCTTC	CSVEPLDRGLNEQFF
-	TRBV30	-	TRBJ1-5	TGTGCCTGGAGTGGCCCCGGACAGCTCCAGCATTTT	CAWSGPGQLQHF
few	TRBV19	-	TRBJ1-6	TGTGCCAGTAGAGAGACGGGGGAATCCTATAATTCACCCCTCCACTTT	CASRETGESYNSPLHF
-	TRBV29-1	TRBD2	TRBJ2-5	TGCAGCGTTGACCCTAGCGGGAGGGAGACCCAGTACTTC	CSVDPSGRETQYF
-	TRBV5-4	TRBD1	TRBJ2-7	TGTGCCAGCAGCGCCGGGGACAGCAGCTCCTACGAGCAGTACTTC	CASSAGDSSSYEQYF
few	TRBV30	-	TRBJ2-1	TGTGCCTGGGAAATCCTCCATGAGCAGTTCTTC	CAWEILHEQFF
-	TRBV12-3/TRBV12-4	-	TRBJ2-2	TGTGCCAGCAGCCGCCCTCCCGGGGGCACCGGGGAGCTGTTTTTT	CASSRPPGGTGELFF
many	TRBV5-1	TRBD1	TRBJ2-7	TGCGCCAGCAGCCACGGACAGGGATCCTACGAGCAGTACTTC	CASSHGQGSYEQYF
few	TRBV30	TRBD2	TRBJ2-5	TGTGCCTCAAGACTAGCGGGAGCCTCCCAAGAGACCCAGTACTTC	CASRLAGASQETQYF
few	TRBV19	-	TRBJ1-1	TGTGCCAGTAGTATAGCGGGGGGCACTGAAGCTTTCTTT	CASSIAGGTEAFF
few	TRBV18	-	TRBJ1-2	TGTGCCAGCTCACCAGACAGAACCTATGGCTACACCTTC	CASSPDRTYGYTF
many	TRBV7-2	-	TRBJ1-5	TGTGCCAGCAGCTTCTTGGGGGTCAATCAGCCCCAGCATTTT	CASSFLGVNQPQHF
-	TRBV27	TRBD1	TRBJ2-3	TGTGCCAGCAGTTGGCAGGGACAGGGAACCGGGGATACGCAGTATTTT	CASSWQGQGTGDTQYF
many	TRBV5-1	-	TRBJ2-1	TGCGCCAGCAGCTTGTCAGGGTACAATGAGCAGTTCTTC	CASSLSGYNEQFF